The rows below give T cell receptor beta chains drawn from one sample of a study of CD8+CD57+ T cells in acquired aplastic anemia. One entry per CDR3 protein results from TCRdb running MiXCR on the reads. In the table there are about 40,000 distinct CDR3 sequences, roughly 63% of which are singletons. Sequenced input: sorted CD4+, CD8+, or CD8+CD57+ T cells (not recorded which) from PBMCs. The source of these receptors is a human donor with aplastic anemia. Both conserved end residues are part of each CDR3. D genes are given only for firm matches. Not every row has a clone size; where given, it reads once, few, many or a size class.

size	V	D	J	DNA	CDR3
many	TRBV29-1	.	TRBJ2-1	TGCAGCGTTGAAACCGAAAATGAGCAGTTCTTC	CSVETENEQFF
.	TRBV7-9	.	TRBJ2-5	TGTGCCAGCAGCTTCCTGGTCGGAGAGACCCAGTACTTC	CASSFLVGETQYF
few	TRBV7-6	.	TRBJ2-7	TGTGCCAGCAGCTTAGATCCCCCGTACGAGCAGTACTTC	CASSLDPPYEQYF
.	TRBV7-2	.	TRBJ1-4	TGTGCCAGCAGCTCCCTAGACGGGGAAAAACTGTTTTTT	CASSSLDGEKLFF
.	TRBV30	TRBD1	TRBJ1-2	TGTGCCTGGAAGACAGGGCTGGAAGGCTACACCTTC	CAWKTGLEGYTF
.	TRBV2	.	TRBJ2-7	TGTGCCAGCAGTGATGAGGCCCAAGGTAACGAGCAGTACTTC	CASSDEAQGNEQYF
.	TRBV2	.	TRBJ2-2	TGTGCCAGCAGTCCCGGACTCTACACCGGGGAGCTGTTTTTT	CASSPGLYTGELFF
.	TRBV15	.	TRBJ2-5	TGTACCACCAGCAGTGACCGTGGTCAAGAGACCCAGTACTTC	CTTSSDRGQETQYF
.	TRBV10-3	.	TRBJ1-4	TGTGCCATCAGTGAGTCGAGCGAAAAACTGTTTTTT	CAISESSEKLFF
.	TRBV10-1	.	TRBJ2-7	TGCGCCAGCAGAAAACGGTCCTACGAGCAGTACTTC	CASRKRSYEQYF
.	TRBV20-1	.	TRBJ1-1	TGCAGTGCTGGCCCGGGACACACCGTTATGAACACGGAAGCTTTCTTT	CSAGPGHTVMNTEAFF
.	TRBV20-1	TRBD1	TRBJ1-1	TGCAGTGCTACCGAGACAGGGACGTTCTCTGAAGCTTTCTTT	CSATETGTFSEAFF
.	TRBV20-1	TRBD1	TRBJ1-1	TGCAGTGCCCTCGGACAGGGAAACACTGAAGCTTTCTTT	CSALGQGNTEAFF
.	TRBV5-1	.	TRBJ1-3	TGCGCCAGCAGCTTGGAAGGCACCTCCTCTGGAAACACCATATATTTT	CASSLEGTSSGNTIYF
.	TRBV24-1	.	TRBJ1-2	TGTGCCACCAGTGACAGCTATGGCTACACCTTC	CATSDSYGYTF
.	TRBV7-9	.	TRBJ2-7	TGTGCCAGCAAGGGACGTCTGAGCGAGCAGTACTTC	CASKGRLSEQYF
.	TRBV11-2	.	TRBJ1-5	TGTGCCAGCAGCCCCGAAGGGACTCTTAACAATCAGCCCCAGCATTTT	CASSPEGTLNNQPQHF
.	TRBV9	.	TRBJ2-2	TGTGCCAGCAGGGGGAACACCGGGGAGCTGTTTTTT	CASRGNTGELFF
.	TRBV6-4	TRBD2	TRBJ2-1	TGTGCCAGCAGTGACTCAAGCGCGGGGGGGCATACCAATGAGCAGTTCTTC	CASSDSSAGGHTNEQFF
.	TRBV9	.	TRBJ1-2	TGTGCCAGCTCACCAGTGTCACCGGACTATGGCTACACCTTC	CASSPVSPDYGYTF
many	TRBV13	.	TRBJ2-7	TGTGCCAGCAGAGAAGGACAGCGTCGCGAGCAGTACTTC	CASREGQRREQYF
.	TRBV11-2	.	TRBJ2-3	TGTGCCAGCAGCTTAACAGGGAGCACAGATACGCAGTATTTT	CASSLTGSTDTQYF
many	TRBV11-2	.	TRBJ2-5	TGTGCCAGCAGAAAGTTGGGTGGAGAGACCCAGTACTTC	CASRKLGGETQYF
.	TRBV2	TRBD1	TRBJ1-1	TGTGCCAGCAGTTTATCGGGGACAGGGGGCATCACTGAAGCTTTCTTT	CASSLSGTGGITEAFF
.	TRBV2	TRBD1	TRBJ2-7	TGTGCCAGCAGTGATGGGGACAGGGAGGTCAACGAGCAGTACTTC	CASSDGDREVNEQYF